The subject of this entry is one T cell receptor (beta chain). The source of the sample is a study of blood T cell repertoires in COVID-19. V gave up 1 base and J gave up 7 bases, with 16 bases separating them. Germline V gene data show CDR1 as LGHNA and CDR2 as YNFKEQ. This CDR3 has 16 amino acids. TCRdb's table, derived via immunoSEQ multiplex PCR, lists solely in-frame clones and lacks some. Here the sample spans about 150,000 clones, more than 80% being singletons. The chain has TRBV4-2 and TRBJ2-2, with D possibly being TRBD2 (5 bases). Sequenced: peripheral blood. The clonotype originates from a man in his late teens or twenties with COVID-19, enrolled during active disease. The CDR3 loop reads CASSQVFKLRGGELFF. The CDR3 DNA reads as TGTGCCAGCAGCCAAGTTTTCAAGTTACGGGGCGGGGAGCTGTTTTTT.